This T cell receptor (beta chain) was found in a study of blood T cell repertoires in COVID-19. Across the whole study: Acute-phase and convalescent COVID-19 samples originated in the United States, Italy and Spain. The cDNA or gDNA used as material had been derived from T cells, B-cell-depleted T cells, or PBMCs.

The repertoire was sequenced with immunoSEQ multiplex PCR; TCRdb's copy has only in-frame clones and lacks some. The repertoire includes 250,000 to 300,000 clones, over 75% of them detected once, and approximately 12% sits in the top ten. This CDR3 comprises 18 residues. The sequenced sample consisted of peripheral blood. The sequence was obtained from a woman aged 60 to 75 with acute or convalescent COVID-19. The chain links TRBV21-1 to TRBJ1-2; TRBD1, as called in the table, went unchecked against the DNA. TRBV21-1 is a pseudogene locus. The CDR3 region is CASSKGGKGQATNYGYTF. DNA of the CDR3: TGTGCCAGCAGCAAAGGAGGTAAGGGACAGGCTACTAATTATGGCTACACCTTC.